The clone carrying this T cell receptor (beta chain) was counted a few times. The V end lost 2 bases, the J end lost 5 bases, and 9 bases lay between the germline ends. This CDR3 has 13 amino acids. Germline V gene sequence: CDR1 LGHDT, CDR2 YNNKEL (reference sequence). These data are taken from a study of identical twins. TCRdb ran MiXCR on the 5' RACE reads and lists one entry per CDR3 protein. The sample shows fewer than 250,000 distinct CDR3 sequences, approximately 9% of them seen only once. This chain connects TRBV3-1 to TRBJ1-1; possibly TRBD1 for D (6 bases). This TCR was sampled from a woman aged 18-30 years in good health. The sequenced sample was memory (CD45RO+) T cells sorted from blood. The CDR3 loop is CASSQLGGTEAFF. The CDR3 region has the DNA TGTGCCAGCAGCCAATTAGGGGGGACTGAAGCTTTCTTT.